The source of this TCR beta chain is a study of radiotherapy plus CTLA-4 blockade in lung cancer. Study summary: Objective response was observed in roughly 17% of patients, and disease control in 30% to 40%.

Profiling relied on immunoSEQ multiplex PCR, and the TCRdb table lists in-frame clones only, not all of them. This repertoire shows roughly 80,000 clones, roughly 74% found once; its top ten account for approximately 9.9%. The CDR3 runs 15 residues. CDR1 is SGHNT and CDR2 is YENEEA in the germline V gene. Germline trimming cut 4 bases from V and 6 bases from J; bases unmatched to any gene: 3. The material sequenced was peripheral blood, taken from a patient treated with radiotherapy plus ipilimumab. This sequence originates from a human donor with non-small cell lung cancer whose response to radiotherapy plus ipilimumab could not be evaluated. The V call is TRBV11-3, the J call TRBJ2-1, with 13 bases matching TRBD2. The CDR3 sequence: CASSSGTSGTNEQFF. CDR3 DNA: TGTGCCAGCAGCTCCGGGACTAGCGGGACCAATGAGCAGTTCTTC.